Given below is one T cell receptor (beta chain) in context. Its specificity is unknown. The CDR3 loop spans 15 amino acids. V was pared by 1 base and J by 4 bases, with 1 base of the junction left unmatched. The germline V gene has CDR1 LGHNA and CDR2 YNFKEQ. This sample stems from a study of cytomegalovirus exposure and HLA in healthy donors. Study-level information: The Caucasian-associated ancestry cluster contained 81% of the 300 to 400 genotyped donors. Overall study results and limits: In a later analysis, the majority of CMV-associated beta chains seemingly showed HLA restriction. Altogether, 164 TCR beta chains were recorded as cytomegalovirus-associated. Per published accounts, TCR beta sequences correctly predicted the HLA-A and HLA-B alleles of most subjects.

Use of 60 Vbeta and 13 Jbeta primers characterized the PCR. Libraries were prepared by immunoSEQ multiplex PCR; TCRdb keeps only in-frame clonotypes and omits some of them. The repertoire consists of under 250,000 clones, with almost 85% occurring once and the leading ten covering about 2.5%. The TCR sequence derives from a woman aged 45-65 years in good health and CMV-seronegative. The V call is TRBV4-2, the J call TRBJ2-1; TRBD2 aligns across 10 bases. The material sequenced was PBMCs. CDR3 residues: CASSQGSGRYNEQFF. The CDR3 DNA reads as TGTGCCAGCAGCCAAGGTAGCGGGAGGTACAATGAGCAGTTCTTC.